This entry lists 27 T cell receptor beta chains sequenced from one sample in a study of cytomegalovirus exposure and HLA in healthy donors. The PCR employed 60 Vbeta primers together with 13 Jbeta primers. Sequencing was performed with immunoSEQ multiplex PCR; in TCRdb, only in-frame clones are kept and a portion is missing. There are around 150,000 clones in the sample; roughly 78% occur only once, and about 7% lies in the top ten. The source material was PBMCs. The source of these receptors is a man aged 35-49 years in good health and CMV-seropositive.

The chain links TRBV4-3 to TRBJ1-2; perhaps TRBD1 as D (6 bases). Trimming shortened V by 0 bases and J by 6 bases, and 14 bases separated the two germline ends. The CDR3 covers 15 residues. Germline V gene lookup returns CDR1 LGHNA and CDR2 YSLEER. As DNA, the CDR3 is TGCGCCAGCAGCCAAGATCTGGGGGCCGGGGATGGCTACACCTTC. As protein: CASSQDLGAGDGYTF.

The V call is TRBV4-1, the J call TRBJ1-1; perhaps TRBD1 as D (5 bases). The CDR3 consists of 16 residues. With 2 bases removed from V and 4 bases from J, the gap between germline ends came to 17 bases. Germline V CDR1 and CDR2: MGHRA, YSYEKL. Here the CDR3 reads CASSQRGGKGVTEAFF. The CDR3 nucleotides are TGCGCCAGCAGCCAAAGGGGCGGAAAAGGGGTCACTGAAGCTTTCTTT.

V usage is TRBV5-6 and J usage is TRBJ2-5, with TRBD1 as a possible D gene (6 bases). The end of the DNA fits TRBJ2-7 better, so the J call may be wrong. The CDR3 covers 16 residues. Germline CDR1 reads SGHDT; CDR2 reads YYEEEE. CDR3 protein: CASSSKVYREYYEQYF. The CDR3 nucleotides read TGTGCCAGCAGCTCCAAAGTGTACAGGGAGTACTACGAGCAGTACTTC.

The rearrangement joins TRBV29-1 to TRBJ2-3; 10 nucleotides agree with TRBD2. V lost 7 bases to trimming and J lost 7 bases; unmatched junction nucleotides: 11. This CDR3 has 14 residues. Germline V gene sequence: CDR1 SQVTM, CDR2 ANQGSEA. The CDR3 DNA follows: TGCAGCGGGGAGACTAGCGGGCGACGACATACGCAGTATTTT. Translated, it gives CSGETSGRRHTQYF.

The chain uses TRBV7-2 and TRBJ2-6; D remains ambiguous. Trimming took 10 bases from V and 4 from J, leaving 17 bases between them. Germline CDR1 is SGHTA and CDR2 is FQGNSA. This CDR3 is 15 amino acids long. The CDR3 bases are TGTGCCACCCAGCTCAGGCCCCCCGGGGCCAACGTCCTGACTTTC. The encoded protein is CATQLRPPGANVLTF. Complete variable domain (other parts from reference TRBV7-2 and TRBJ2-6): GAGVSQSPSNKVTEKGKDVELRCDPISGHTALYWYRQSLGQGLEFLIYFQGNSAPDKSGLPSDRFSAERTGGSVSTLTIQRTQQEDSAVYLCATQLRPPGANVLTFGAGSRLTVL.

This clone was seen only a few times. This chain connects TRBV11-2 to TRBJ2-5; tentatively, D is TRBD2 (6 bases). Trimming removed 3 bases at V and 3 bases at J, with 8 bases between. In germline, CDR1 is SGHAT, CDR2 FQNNGV. The CDR3 consists of 13 residues. CDR3 sequence reads: CASSFGGKETQYF. As DNA, the CDR3 is TGTGCCAGCAGCTTTGGAGGGAAAGAGACCCAGTACTTC.

The chain links TRBV5-6 to TRBJ1-3; TRBD1 might be the D (5 bases). The CDR3 has 15 amino acids. Germline V gene sequence: CDR1 SGHDT, CDR2 YYEEEE. The ends were cut back, 3 bases at V and 2 bases at J, with 12 bases in the middle. The CDR3 DNA reads TGTGCCAGCAGCTCCGGACACGGCCCTGGAAACACCATATATTTT. Translation gives CASSSGHGPGNTIYF.

Only a few counts were recorded for this clone. The chain recombines TRBV7-9 with TRBJ1-5, with 7 bases lining up with TRBD1. Unmatched junction bases numbered 1, after V lost 3 bases and J lost 5 bases. The CDR3 loop spans 13 amino acids. CDR1 and CDR2 (germline): SEHNR, FQNEAQ (reference sequence). This CDR3 is CASSFQGDQPQHF. The CDR3 DNA reads as TGTGCCAGCAGCTTTCAGGGGGATCAGCCCCAGCATTTT.

The chain couples TRBV6-5 to TRBJ2-3; TRBD2 agrees at 13 bases. V gave up 8 bases and J gave up 1 base; unmatched junction bases: 3. Germline CDR1 and CDR2: MNHEY and SVGAGI. The CDR3 runs to 15 residues. CDR3 bases: TGTGCCAGCCGACTAGCGGGGGGCCGCACAGATACGCAGTATTTT. As protein: CASRLAGGRTDTQYF.

The chain uses TRBV6-5 and TRBJ1-2, with D tentatively TRBD1 (6 bases). Germline CDR1 MNHEY, CDR2 SVGAGI. The CDR3 length is 15 residues. With 4 bases removed from V and 5 bases from J, the gap between germline ends came to 17 bases. CDR3 residues: CASSSVRGGYYGYTF. The DNA of the CDR3 is TGTGCCAGCAGTTCCGTGAGGGGGGGGTATTATGGCTACACCTTC.

This chain connects TRBV27 to TRBJ2-7; 7 nucleotides line up with TRBD1. The V and J ends lost 6 bases and 6 bases, in that order; junction bases with no gene match: 5. Per the germline V gene, CDR1 is MNHEY and CDR2 is SMNVEV (reference sequence). This CDR3 is built from 12 residues. CDR3 in amino acids: CASRTGSSEQYF. CDR3 coding DNA: TGTGCCAGCAGGACAGGGTCTTCCGAGCAGTACTTC.

The CDR3 sequence: CASLLPGVSKETQYF. DNA for the CDR3: TGTGCCAGCTTACTCCCAGGGGTTTCCAAAGAGACCCAGTACTTC. The chain combines TRBV2 with TRBJ2-5; D perhaps matches TRBD1 (6 bases). V lost 8 bases, J lost 3 bases, and 19 bases lay in between. The CDR3 consists of 15 residues. The germline gives CDR1 SNHLY, CDR2 FYNNEI.

The V and J genes are TRBV30 and TRBJ1-2; 8 nucleotides match TRBD1. Germline CDR1 GTSNPN, CDR2 SVGIG (reference sequence). The CDR3 runs to 12 residues. V was pared by 7 bases and J by 4 bases, with 5 bases of the junction left unmatched. CDR3 loop: CASPRGPYGYTF. The CDR3 region has the DNA TGTGCCTCCCCCAGGGGGCCCTATGGCTACACCTTC.

V and J are TRBV5-5 and TRBJ1-6, with 9 bases that match TRBD1. The junction had 1 base not matched to a gene; V was cut back by 1 base and J by 5 bases. The germline gives CDR1 SGHKS, CDR2 YYEKEE (reference sequence). The CDR3 extends over 15 amino acids. In DNA, the CDR3 is TGTGCCAGCAGCTTGACAGGGGGCAATAATTCACCCCTCCACTTT. Protein sequence: CASSLTGGNNSPLHF.

V usage is TRBV7-2 and J usage is TRBJ1-1; 8 bases align to TRBD1. Looked up from germline, CDR1 is SGHTA and CDR2 is FQGNSA. The V gene end was trimmed by 5 bases and the J gene end by 6 bases; junction bases not matched to a gene: 5. CDR3 length equals 13 residues. In nucleotides, the CDR3 is TGTGCCAGCAGCCCCGGGACAGGTGCTGAAGCTTTCTTT. This translates into CASSPGTGAEAFF. Looking up the rest from reference TRBV7-2 and TRBJ1-1 gives the full variable domain: GAGVSQSPSNKVTEKGKDVELRCDPISGHTALYWYRQSLGQGLEFLIYFQGNSAPDKSGLPSDRFSAERTGGSVSTLTIQRTQQEDSAVYLCASSPGTGAEAFFGQGTRLTVV.

The chain has TRBV18 and TRBJ2-7; D might be TRBD2 (5 bases). Germline lookup yields CDR1 KGHSH and CDR2 LQKENI. This CDR3 spans 13 amino acids. Trimming stripped 6 bases from V and 2 bases from J, with 11 bases between. CDR3 in amino acids: CASSPGEAYEQYF. CDR3 bases: TGTGCCAGCTCGCCCGGGGAAGCCTACGAGCAGTACTTC.

The V call is TRBV5-6, the J call TRBJ2-5; the D gene is possibly TRBD2 (5 bases). V was clipped by 0 bases and J by 5 bases, with 8 bases between them. The CDR3 is 13 amino acids. CDR1 SGHDT and CDR2 YYEEEE come from the germline V gene. CDR3 bases: TGTGCCAGCAGCTTGGCGGGGTATGAGACCCAGTACTTC. Its translation is CASSLAGYETQYF.

The gene calls are TRBV30 and TRBJ1-2; perhaps TRBD1 as D (6 bases). V was pared by 2 bases and J by 5 bases, with 12 bases between. CDR3 length: 13 amino acids. Germline V gene lookup returns CDR1 GTSNPN and CDR2 SVGIG (reference sequence). For the CDR3, the DNA is TGTGCCTGGAGTCAGGACAGAAGATATGGCTACACCTTC. As protein: CAWSQDRRYGYTF.

This chain connects TRBV27 to TRBJ2-1, with 7 bases that match TRBD1. Germline V gene sequence: CDR1 MNHEY, CDR2 SMNVEV (reference sequence). CDR3 size: 12 residues. V shed 5 bases, J shed 9 bases, and the junction held 4 bases outside the gene matches. The chain's CDR3 is CASSLDRVEQFF. The CDR3, as DNA: TGTGCCAGCAGTCTCGACAGGGTTGAGCAGTTCTTC.

V and J are TRBV7-8 and TRBJ1-1; D is undetermined. V lost 2 bases and J lost 1, with 5 bases in between. The CDR3 runs 13 residues. CDR1 is SGHVS and CDR2 is FQNEAQ in the germline V gene. The CDR3 region has the DNA TGTGCCAGCAGCTTACTCGGGAACACTGAAGCTTTCTTT. It codes for CASSLLGNTEAFF.

CDR3 nucleotides: TGTGCCAGCAGCTTCTTAATCGGACAGCTAATGAACACTGAAGCTTTCTTT. It encodes CASSFLIGQLMNTEAFF. The chain carries TRBV7-2 and TRBJ1-1; a possible D gene is TRBD1 (6 bases). Between the trimmed V and J ends, which lost 3 bases and 0 bases, there was a span of 17 bases. CDR1 is SGHTA and CDR2 is FQGNSA in the germline V gene. This CDR3 has 17 residues.

The chain has TRBV9 and TRBJ1-2; D remains ambiguous. The germline V gene encodes CDR1 SGDLS and CDR2 YYNGEE. The CDR3 covers 15 residues. Trimming took off 0 bases at V and 0 bases at J, with 9 bases between the two ends. The CDR3 DNA reads as TGTGCCAGCAGCGTAGACTGGGCCTCTAACTATGGCTACACCTTC. It codes for CASSVDWASNYGYTF. The complete variable domain, with remaining parts taken from reference TRBV9 and TRBJ1-2, reads DSGVTQTPKHLITATGQRVTLRCSPRSGDLSVYWYQQSLDQGLQFLIQYYNGEERAKGNILERFSAQQFPDLHSELNLSSLELGDSALYFCASSVDWASNYGYTFGSGTRLTVV.

The chain joins TRBV13 to TRBJ1-2; 9 nucleotides align to TRBD1. Germline V gene lookup returns CDR1 PRHDT and CDR2 FYEKMQ (reference sequence). CDR3 length equals 17 residues. The V gene end was trimmed by 4 bases and the J gene end by 3 bases; junction bases not matched to a gene: 12. In DNA form, the CDR3 reads TGTGCCAGCAGCTCCCTGACAGGGGGAGTTGGTTACTATGGCTACACCTTC. Protein product: CASSSLTGGVGYYGYTF.

The chain uses TRBV11-2 and TRBJ1-5; D is perhaps TRBD1 (5 bases). The CDR3 contains 13 residues. Germline CDR1 SGHAT, CDR2 FQNNGV. The V end lost 5 bases, the J end lost 11 bases, and 16 bases lay between the germline ends. The CDR3 region is CASSATWDSAQHF. The CDR3 DNA reads TGTGCCAGCAGCGCCACTTGGGACTCGGCCCAGCATTTT.

This chain links TRBV27 with TRBJ2-7; the D gene is possibly TRBD2 (6 bases). The germline gives CDR1 MNHEY, CDR2 SMNVEV (reference sequence). CDR3 length: 14 residues. V lost 2 bases to trimming and J lost 4 bases, with 12 bases between them. CDR3 sequence reads: CASSLGIGGYEQYF. Written as DNA, the CDR3 is TGTGCCAGCAGTTTAGGAATCGGGGGTTACGAGCAGTACTTC.

This chain uses TRBV7-6 with TRBJ2-3; D is undetermined. V gave up 2 bases and J gave up 8 bases, with 11 bases separating them. Germline V gene data show CDR1 as SGHVS and CDR2 as FNYEAQ. CDR3 length: 13 residues. In DNA, the CDR3 is TGTGCCAGCAGCTTAACGGGTATAGCTACGCAGTATTTT. This gives the protein CASSLTGIATQYF.

This clone came up once. CDR3 nucleotides: TGTGCCAGCAGTCCCCAAACTAGCGGGGGGGTTAATGAGCAGTACTTC. This sequence encodes CASSPQTSGGVNEQYF. J is TRBJ2-7 and V is TRBV6-6; TRBD2 aligns across 13 bases. The V segment lost 5 bases and the J segment 7 bases; nucleotides outside the gene matches: 11. The length of the CDR3 is 16 residues. CDR1 MNHNY and CDR2 SVGAGI come from the germline V gene (reference sequence).